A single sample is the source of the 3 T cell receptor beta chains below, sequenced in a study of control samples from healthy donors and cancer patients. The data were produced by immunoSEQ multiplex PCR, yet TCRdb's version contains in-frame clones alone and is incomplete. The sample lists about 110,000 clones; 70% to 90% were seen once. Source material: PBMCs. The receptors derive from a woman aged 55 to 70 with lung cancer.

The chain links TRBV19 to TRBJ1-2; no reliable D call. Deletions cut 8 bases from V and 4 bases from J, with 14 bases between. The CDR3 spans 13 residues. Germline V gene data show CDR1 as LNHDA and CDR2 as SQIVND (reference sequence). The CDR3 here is CASSERETYGYTF. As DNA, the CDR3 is TGTGCCAGTTCAGAGAGGGAAACCTATGGCTACACCTTC.

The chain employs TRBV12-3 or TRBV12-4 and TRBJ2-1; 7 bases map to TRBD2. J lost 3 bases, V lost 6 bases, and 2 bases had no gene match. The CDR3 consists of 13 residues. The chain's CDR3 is CASSLAVYNEQFF. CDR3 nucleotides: TGTGCCAGCAGCCTAGCGGTCTACAATGAGCAGTTCTTC.

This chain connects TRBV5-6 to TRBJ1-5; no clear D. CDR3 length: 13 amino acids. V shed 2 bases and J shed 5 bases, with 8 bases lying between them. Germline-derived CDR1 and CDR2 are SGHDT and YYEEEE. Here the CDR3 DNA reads TGTGCCAGCAGCTTAGCGGCGGATCAGCCCCAGCATTTT. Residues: CASSLAADQPQHF. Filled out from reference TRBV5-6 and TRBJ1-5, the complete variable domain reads DAGVTQSPTHLIKTRGQQVTLRCSPKSGHDTVSWYQQALGQGPQFIFQYYEEEERQRGNFPDRFSGHQFPNYSSELNVNALLLGDSALYLCASSLAADQPQHFGDGTRLSIL.